These T cell receptor beta chains were read from a single sample in a study of shared clonotypes between healthy human individuals. Generated by immunoSEQ multiplex PCR, the TCRdb table keeps only in-frame clones and is missing some. Here the sample spans hundreds of thousands of clones, about 73% being singletons. What was sequenced was memory CD4+ T cells sorted from blood. The source of these receptors is a man under 40 in good health. CDR3s include the opening cysteine and the closing phenylalanine or tryptophan. A D gene is named only where the DNA matches it firmly. The size field is filled for only some rows; it gives once, few, many or a size class.

D,size,V,J,DNA,CDR3
TRBD2,.,TRBV28,TRBJ2-5,TGTGCCAGCAGTTCGTCCTCAGCGGGAGTGTATCAAGAGACCCAGTACTTC,CASSSSSAGVYQETQYF
TRBD2,.,TRBV28,TRBJ2-1,TGTGCCAGCAGTCGAACCGGGACTACAAGTTTTACTGCGCAGTTCTTC,CASSRTGTTSFTAQFF
.,.,TRBV4-1,TRBJ2-2,TGCGCCAGCAGCCAGAAGCGGAACACCGGGGAGCTGTTTTTT,CASSQKRNTGELFF
.,many,TRBV2,TRBJ2-5,TGTGCCAGCAGTCACCGGGAAGGAGAGACCCAGTACTTC,CASSHREGETQYF
.,.,TRBV5-1,TRBJ2-4,TGCGCCAGCAGCCCCGTCCCGGGGGCGGCCATTCAGTACTTC,CASSPVPGAAIQYF
TRBD1,.,TRBV30,TRBJ2-7,TGTGCCTGGACCCCAAGGACAGGGATTTCCTACGAGCAGTACTTC,CAWTPRTGISYEQYF
.,.,TRBV2,TRBJ2-7,TGTGCCAGCGGTTTCCAGGGCGTCTCCTACGAGCAGTACTTC,CASGFQGVSYEQYF
TRBD1,few,TRBV29-1,TRBJ1-2,TGCAGCGTGATGGGGACGACAGGGGACTATGGCTACACCTTC,CSVMGTTGDYGYTF
TRBD1,.,TRBV7-3,TRBJ2-1,TGTGCCAGCAGCTTACAAGGGACAGATTACAATGAGCAGTTCTTC,CASSLQGTDYNEQFF
.,.,TRBV27,TRBJ2-7,TGTGCCAGCAGCCCATTCCCAGCCTACGAGCAGTACTTC,CASSPFPAYEQYF
.,.,TRBV7-2,TRBJ1-6,TGTGCCAGCAGCTTTCGACAGTATAATTCACCCCTCCACTTT,CASSFRQYNSPLHF
TRBD1,.,TRBV7-8,TRBJ1-1,TGTGCCAGCAGCCAGGACAGGGTCACTGAAGCTTTCTTT,CASSQDRVTEAFF
.,.,TRBV6-1,TRBJ2-1,TGTGCCAGCCGACTGGGGAGAAATGAGCAGTTCTTC,CASRLGRNEQFF
TRBD1,.,TRBV15,TRBJ1-2,TGTGCCACCAGCAGTCGCCCAATTATTGGACAGGCGAACTATGGCTACACCTTC,CATSSRPIIGQANYGYTF
.,.,TRBV7-7,TRBJ2-5,TGTGCCAGCAGCCCGGTAGCGGAGACCCAGTACTTC,CASSPVAETQYF
TRBD2,.,TRBV10-2,TRBJ2-1,TGCGCCAGCAGTGATGGGGCGGGAGTCCTTTCCTACAATGAGCAGTTCTTC,CASSDGAGVLSYNEQFF
TRBD1,few,TRBV29-1,TRBJ2-5,TGCAGCGCGGACAGGGGGGGCGAAGAGACCCAGTACTTC,CSADRGGEETQYF
.,few,TRBV11-2,TRBJ2-1,TGTGCCAGCAGGATGAGCGGAAGCTCCTACAATGAGCAGTTCTTC,CASRMSGSSYNEQFF